These 24 T cell receptor beta chains came from one sample sequenced in a study of T cells expressing NK-cell markers. TCRdb re-called the 5' RACE reads; every CDR3 protein appears as one record, without DNA. Its table lists around 260,000 distinct CDR3 sequences. The specimen was blood T cells: a sorted CD56 or NKG2C T cell subset, CD4+ or CD8+ T cells, or bulk PBMC T cells (not recorded which). The source is a woman between 18 and 70 years old in good health.

J is TRBJ1-5 and V is TRBV20-1; the TRBD1 assignment by TCRdb is unverifiable without DNA. Per the germline V gene, CDR1 is DFQATT and CDR2 is SNEGSKA (reference sequence). The CDR3 is 12 residues long. The chain's CDR3 is CSASKAGQPQHF.

CDR3 loop: CASSRPPPGAFF. The rearrangement joins TRBV12-3 or TRBV12-4 to TRBJ1-1; with no DNA, the TCRdb D assignment of TRBD1 cannot be verified. The length of the CDR3 is 12 residues.

This rearrangement joins TRBV30 to TRBJ1-1; no DNA is available, so the TRBD1 call from TCRdb remains unchecked. CDR1 GTSNPN and CDR2 SVGIG come from the germline V gene (reference sequence). This CDR3 spans 14 amino acids. The CDR3 loop is CAWSKGTVNTEAFF.

The rearrangement uses TRBV20-1 and TRBJ2-5. This CDR3 comprises 12 residues. Germline loops: CDR1 DFQATT, CDR2 SNEGSKA (reference sequence). The CDR3 sequence is CSASDFQETQYF.

The chain couples TRBV29-1 to TRBJ2-7; no DNA is available, so the TRBD1 call from TCRdb remains unchecked. This CDR3 contains 15 residues. In germline, CDR1 is SQVTM, CDR2 ANQGSEA. The CDR3: CSVDSVRGGSDEQYF.

The chain couples TRBV7-2 to TRBJ2-1; the D call of TRBD1 rests on TCRdb alone, since no DNA is present to check it. CDR3 size: 16 residues. CDR1 and CDR2 (germline): SGHTA, FQGNSA. The CDR3 is CASSSNRRTSYNEQFF.

V and J are TRBV15 and TRBJ1-3. The CDR3 is made up of 17 amino acids. Germline V gene data show CDR1 as LNHNV and CDR2 as YYDKDF (reference sequence). CDR3 sequence: CATSREDKALSGNTIYF.

V and J are TRBV5-1 and TRBJ2-3; lacking DNA, the TRBD2 call made by TCRdb goes unchecked. Germline V gene sequence: CDR1 SGHRS, CDR2 YFSETQ. This CDR3 comprises 14 residues. The CDR3 reads CASSSSLTGDTQYF.

The chain is built from TRBV20-1 and TRBJ2-1; TCRdb calls TRBD2, which cannot be checked without DNA. The CDR3 has 14 amino acids. Germline V gene sequence: CDR1 DFQATT, CDR2 SNEGSKA (reference sequence). The CDR3: CSAPSSGGAPEQFF.

The chain joins TRBV4-3 to TRBJ2-2; TCRdb returns TRBD1, unconfirmable since there is no DNA. Germline CDR1 reads LGHNA; CDR2 reads YSLEER. The length of the CDR3 is 16 residues. The CDR3 reads CASSQARGWDTGELFF.

This chain joins TRBV11-2 and TRBJ2-7; TCRdb's D call, TRBD2, is unchecked because there is no DNA. The CDR3 runs to 14 residues. Germline V CDR1 and CDR2: SGHAT, FQNNGV. This CDR3 is CASSWTKPGGEQYF.

The V gene is TRBV6-1, the J gene TRBJ1-2. The length of the CDR3 is 14 residues. Germline V gene lookup returns CDR1 MNHNS and CDR2 SASEGT. CDR3: CASSQALVNYGYTF.

The chain combines TRBV27 with TRBJ2-1. The CDR3 covers 15 residues. Germline CDR1 MNHEY, CDR2 SMNVEV (reference sequence). CDR3 protein: CASSDDVSSYNEQFF.

The rearrangement uses TRBV12-3 or TRBV12-4 and TRBJ2-3; TCRdb's assignment of TRBD1 cannot be checked, as there is no DNA. The CDR3 loop spans 15 amino acids. The CDR3 sequence is CASSLGGGGLDTQYF.

J is TRBJ2-7 and V is TRBV29-1; TCRdb returns TRBD2, unconfirmable since there is no DNA. The CDR3 sequence is 15 residues long. The V gene's germline CDR1 is SQVTM and CDR2 ANQGSEA. Here the CDR3 reads CSVEGPGAPSYEQYF.

This CDR3 is CASSFVSPGELFF. This sequence joins TRBV5-1 and TRBJ2-2. CDR3 length equals 13 residues. Germline CDR1 SGHRS, CDR2 YFSETQ.

CDR3 region: CASSYLRTGVYEQYF. This chain connects TRBV4-3 to TRBJ2-7; with no DNA, the TCRdb D assignment of TRBD1 cannot be verified. The CDR3 contains 15 residues. Germline CDR1 reads LGHNA; CDR2 reads YSLEER.

The chain joins TRBV5-4 to TRBJ2-3; no DNA is available, so the TRBD2 call from TCRdb remains unchecked. Germline CDR1 and CDR2: SGHNT and YYREEE (reference sequence). This CDR3 contains 17 residues. The CDR3: CASSFPSGRVYGDTQYF.

CDR3 sequence: CASSVDRGKTDTQYF. The chain uses TRBV2 and TRBJ2-3; there is no DNA to check the TCRdb D call of TRBD1. The CDR3 runs to 15 residues. Germline values: CDR1 SNHLY, CDR2 FYNNEI.

This rearrangement joins TRBV20-1 to TRBJ2-7; TCRdb reports TRBD2, a call that lacks DNA to check it against. The length of the CDR3 is 15 residues. Looked up from germline, CDR1 is DFQATT and CDR2 is SNEGSKA (reference sequence). The CDR3 sequence is CSAQGVREGVFEQYF.

The chain employs TRBV12-5 and TRBJ1-1; TCRdb returns TRBD1, unconfirmable since there is no DNA. Germline loops: CDR1 LGHNT, CDR2 FRNRAP. CDR3 length: 15 amino acids. The CDR3 is CASGPPGGRYTEAFF.

The chain links TRBV6-5 to TRBJ2-7; the D gene TCRdb calls, TRBD1, cannot be checked with no DNA. The germline gives CDR1 MNHEY, CDR2 SVGAGI. The CDR3 has 15 amino acids. CDR3 amino acids: CASSYSTQGRNEQYF.

The chain couples TRBV11-2 to TRBJ2-2. The CDR3 totals 14 residues. Germline assignment: CDR1 SGHAT and CDR2 FQNNGV. The CDR3 is CASSPTARTGELFF.

The CDR3 loop is CASALREADTQYF. The V and J genes are TRBV7-3 and TRBJ2-3; without DNA, the TCRdb call of TRBD2 cannot be checked. This CDR3 contains 13 residues. Germline values: CDR1 SGHTA, CDR2 FQGTGA.